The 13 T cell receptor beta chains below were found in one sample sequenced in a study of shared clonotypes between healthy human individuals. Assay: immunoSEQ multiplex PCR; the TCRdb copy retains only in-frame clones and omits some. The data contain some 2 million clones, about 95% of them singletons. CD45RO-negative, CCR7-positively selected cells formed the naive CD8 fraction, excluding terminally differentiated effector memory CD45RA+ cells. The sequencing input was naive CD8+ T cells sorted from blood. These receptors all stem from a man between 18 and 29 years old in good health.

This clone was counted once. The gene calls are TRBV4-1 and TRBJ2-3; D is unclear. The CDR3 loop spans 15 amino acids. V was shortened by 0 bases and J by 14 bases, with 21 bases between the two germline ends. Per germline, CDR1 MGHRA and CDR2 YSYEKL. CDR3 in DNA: TGCGCCAGCAGCCAAGATCTGGGCAGGTGGTCTACCTTGTATTTT. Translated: CASSQDLGRWSTLYF.

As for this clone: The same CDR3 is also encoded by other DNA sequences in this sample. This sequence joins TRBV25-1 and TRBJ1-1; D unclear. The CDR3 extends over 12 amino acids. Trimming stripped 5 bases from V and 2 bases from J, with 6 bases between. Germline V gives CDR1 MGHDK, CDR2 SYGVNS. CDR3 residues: CASSLGNTEAFF. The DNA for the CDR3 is TGTGCCAGCAGTCTTGGAAACACTGAAGCTTTCTTT.

In DNA, the CDR3 is TGTGCCAGCAGCTTGGCACCACGGGGGCTTTGGGAGACCCAGTACTTC. The encoded protein is CASSLAPRGLWETQYF. This chain connects TRBV5-6 to TRBJ2-5; D is possibly TRBD1 or TRBD2 (6 bases each). This CDR3 region has 16 residues. V lost 0 bases to trimming and J lost 5 bases, with 17 bases between them. The V gene's germline CDR1 is SGHDT and CDR2 YYEEEE. Full variable domain (rest looked up from reference TRBV5-6 and TRBJ2-5): DAGVTQSPTHLIKTRGQQVTLRCSPKSGHDTVSWYQQALGQGPQFIFQYYEEEERQRGNFPDRFSGHQFPNYSSELNVNALLLGDSALYLCASSLAPRGLWETQYFGPGTRLLVL.

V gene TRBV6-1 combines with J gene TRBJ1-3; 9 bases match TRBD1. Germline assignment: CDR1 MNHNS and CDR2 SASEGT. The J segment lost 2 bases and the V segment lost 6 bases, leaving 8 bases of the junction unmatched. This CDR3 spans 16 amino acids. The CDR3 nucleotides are TGTGCCAGCAGGGAACAGGGGGCGTATACTGGAAACACCATATATTTT. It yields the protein CASREQGAYTGNTIYF.

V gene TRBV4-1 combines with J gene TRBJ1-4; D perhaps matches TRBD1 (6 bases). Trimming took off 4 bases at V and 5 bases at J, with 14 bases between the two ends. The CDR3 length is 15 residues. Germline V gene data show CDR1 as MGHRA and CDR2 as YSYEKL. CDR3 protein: CASSPGEQGNEKLFF. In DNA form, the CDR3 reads TGCGCCAGCAGCCCAGGGGAACAAGGGAATGAAAAACTGTTTTTT.

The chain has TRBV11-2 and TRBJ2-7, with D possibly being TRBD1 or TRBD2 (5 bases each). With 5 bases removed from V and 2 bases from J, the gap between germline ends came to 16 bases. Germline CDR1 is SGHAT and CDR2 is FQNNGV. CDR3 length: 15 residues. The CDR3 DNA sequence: TGTGCCAGCAGCCATTCAGGGACGGCGACCTACGAGCAGTACTTC. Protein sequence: CASSHSGTATYEQYF.

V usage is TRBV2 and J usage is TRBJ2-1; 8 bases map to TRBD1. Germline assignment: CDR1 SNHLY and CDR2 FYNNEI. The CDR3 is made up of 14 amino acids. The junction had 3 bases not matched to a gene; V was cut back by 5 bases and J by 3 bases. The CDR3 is CASSRGQGYNEQFF. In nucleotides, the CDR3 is TGTGCCAGCAGTCGTGGACAGGGCTACAATGAGCAGTTCTTC. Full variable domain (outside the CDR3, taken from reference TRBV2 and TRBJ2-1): EPEVTQTPSHQVTQMGQEVILRCVPISNHLYFYWYRQILGQKVEFLVSFYNNEISEKSEIFDDQFSVERPDGSNFTLKIRSTKLEDSAMYFCASSRGQGYNEQFFGPGTRLTVL.

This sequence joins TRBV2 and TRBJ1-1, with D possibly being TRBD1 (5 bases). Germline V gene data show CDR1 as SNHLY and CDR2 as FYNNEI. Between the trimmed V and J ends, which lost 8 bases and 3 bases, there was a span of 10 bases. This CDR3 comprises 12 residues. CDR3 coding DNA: TGTGCCAGCCAGGGCGGGTACACTGAAGCTTTCTTT. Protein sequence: CASQGGYTEAFF.

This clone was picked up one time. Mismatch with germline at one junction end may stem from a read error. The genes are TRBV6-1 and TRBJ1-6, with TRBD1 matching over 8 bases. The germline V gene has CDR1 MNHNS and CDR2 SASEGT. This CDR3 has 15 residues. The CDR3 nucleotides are TGCGCCAGCAGTGATATAGGACAGGGCTATTCACCCCTCCACTTT. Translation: CASSDIGQGYSPLHF.

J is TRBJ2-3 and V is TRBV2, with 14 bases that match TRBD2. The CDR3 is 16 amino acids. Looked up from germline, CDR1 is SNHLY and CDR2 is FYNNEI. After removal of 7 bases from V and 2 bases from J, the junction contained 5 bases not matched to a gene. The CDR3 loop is CASTRLAGGVTDTQYF. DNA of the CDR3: TGTGCCAGCACCAGACTAGCGGGAGGGGTCACAGATACGCAGTATTTT. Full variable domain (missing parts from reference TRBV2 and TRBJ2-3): EPEVTQTPSHQVTQMGQEVILRCVPISNHLYFYWYRQILGQKVEFLVSFYNNEISEKSEIFDDQFSVERPDGSNFTLKIRSTKLEDSAMYFCASTRLAGGVTDTQYFGPGTRLTVL.

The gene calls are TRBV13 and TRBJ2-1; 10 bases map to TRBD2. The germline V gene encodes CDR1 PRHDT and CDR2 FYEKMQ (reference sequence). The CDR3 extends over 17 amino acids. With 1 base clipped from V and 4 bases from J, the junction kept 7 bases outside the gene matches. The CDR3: CASSLEGLADIYNEQFF. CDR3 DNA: TGTGCCAGCAGCTTAGAAGGACTAGCGGACATATACAATGAGCAGTTCTTC.

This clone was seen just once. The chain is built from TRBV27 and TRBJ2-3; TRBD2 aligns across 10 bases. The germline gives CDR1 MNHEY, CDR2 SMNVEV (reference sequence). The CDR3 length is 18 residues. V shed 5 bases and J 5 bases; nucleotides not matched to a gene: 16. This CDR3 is CASSVLSRAGGPVDTQYF. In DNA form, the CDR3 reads TGTGCCAGCAGTGTTCTCTCTAGAGCGGGAGGGCCCGTAGATACGCAGTATTTT.

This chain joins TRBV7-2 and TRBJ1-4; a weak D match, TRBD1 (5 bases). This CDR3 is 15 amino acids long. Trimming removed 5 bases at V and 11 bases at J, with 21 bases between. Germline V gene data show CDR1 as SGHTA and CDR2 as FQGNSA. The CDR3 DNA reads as TGTGCCAGCAGCCAAACGACAGACGCCGTGCCGAAACTGTTTTTT. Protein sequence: CASSQTTDAVPKLFF.